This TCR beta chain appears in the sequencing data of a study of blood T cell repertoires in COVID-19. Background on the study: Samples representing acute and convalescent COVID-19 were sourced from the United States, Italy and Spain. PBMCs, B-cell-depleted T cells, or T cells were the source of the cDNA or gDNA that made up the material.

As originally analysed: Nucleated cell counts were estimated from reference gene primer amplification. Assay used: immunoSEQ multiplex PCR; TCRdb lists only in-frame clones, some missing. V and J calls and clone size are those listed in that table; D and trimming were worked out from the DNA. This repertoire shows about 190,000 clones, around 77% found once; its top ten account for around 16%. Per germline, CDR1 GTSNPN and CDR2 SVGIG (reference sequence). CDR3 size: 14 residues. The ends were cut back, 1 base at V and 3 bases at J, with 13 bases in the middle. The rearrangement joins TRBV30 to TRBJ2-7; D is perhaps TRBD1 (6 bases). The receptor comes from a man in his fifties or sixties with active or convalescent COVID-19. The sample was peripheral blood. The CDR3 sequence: CAWSGRTALYEQYF. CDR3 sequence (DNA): TGTGCCTGGAGTGGAAGGACAGCTCTCTACGAGCAGTACTTC.